Included here is one T cell receptor (beta chain) sequence, with context. This clone appeared a single time. Its antigen is unknown. No base quality information exists; no much larger clone differs at one position. Using the deep immunoSEQ assay, multiplex PCR amplified TCR CDR3 regions from genomic DNA. Extracted genomic DNA from each cell subset was distributed evenly across all wells of several immunoSEQ 96-well plates, and each plate was treated as a replicate. Each replicate PCR for sorted subsets received about 200 ng genomic DNA, equal to roughly 33,000 T cell genomes. Purified libraries were measured with a Qubit 3.0 fluorometer, size-checked on a Bioanalyzer 2100, and measured again with the KAPA Library Quantification kit. Every immunoSEQ 96-well plate was sequenced on a separate single-read 150-cycle Illumina NextSeq 550 flow cell. As for the authors' bioinformatics: Because the immunoSEQ output included only junctional sequences and no quality scores, the filtering could not be the same as the filtering used for full-length reads. Sequences were annotated with PyIR, a Python wrapper for IgBLAST v1.9, using IMGT germline references to assign V/J genes and CDR3. Reads with weak V/J assignments (E-value above 1e-6), missing CDR3, stop codons, out-of-frame junctions, or ambiguous translated residues were removed. V3J clonotypes were defined by identical inferred V gene, J gene, and CDR3 amino acid sequence. The percentage overlap between two repertoires was calculated by dividing the number of shared unique clonotypes by the size of the smaller repertoire. Richness of each repertoire was evaluated using RTK rarefaction, the Chao1 estimator, and Recon v2.1 estimates of unobserved clonotypes. Generation probabilities for all TCRbeta clonotypes obtained by the gDNA method from four donors were computed using OLGA. In its TCRdb copy, this immuneACCESS table keeps in-frame sequences only and misses some clones. Where compared with another copy, unresolved V genes explain less than half of these, and the others have no known cause. V and J calls and clone size come straight from that table; D and trimming were deduced from the DNA. This sample is represented by around 620,000 clones; roughly 95% of them were singletons. The biggest ten clones account for over 0.1% of the sample.

CD8 naive samples were obtained by positive selection for CCR7 among CD45RO-negative cells, yielding a CD45RA+CCR7+ population from which TemRA cells were excluded. The donors were healthy, HIV-negative adults who had no recently reported acute infections or vaccinations. All donors were Caucasian adults living in Nashville, Tennessee, USA. Blood was obtained by leukapheresis, after which PBMCs were separated by Ficoll-Histopaque density gradient centrifugation and cryopreserved in liquid nitrogen vapor phase. Analytical flow cytometry was used to check the purity and quantity of each magnetically sorted T cell population. Genomic DNA was isolated from each sorted fraction and quantified by UV absorbance on a Nanodrop 2000c. V lost 9 bases and J lost 3 bases; the stretch between them is 14 bases long. CDR1 and CDR2, per the germline V gene (reference sequence), are SEHNR and FQNEAQ. The CDR3 holds 13 amino acids from the cysteine to the phenylalanine. The sequence is cut down to CDR3 DNA, 39 bases in frame from base 1.

This specimen belongs to a study of shared clonotypes between healthy human individuals (dated by TCRdb to the early 2020s). Study-level background: Two women and a few men aged 18 to 49 years were included in the cohort. For each donor, three plates each were used for CD4 naive and CD4 memory, two plates were used for CD8 naive, and one plate was used for CD8 memory. Blood TCR repertoires of about 5 healthy adults were deeply sequenced to estimate repertoire size and the extent of clonotype sharing between individuals. To increase sequencing depth and limit assay-specific biases, TCR repertoire library preparation and sequencing were carried out by different laboratories using diverse techniques. Leukapheresis yielded between about 0.9 and 9.5 billion PBMCs per donor. Here is what the overall study found, with its caveats: Because the study included a small number of donors, the genetic and exposure-history diversity represented was limited. Higher generation probabilities were observed for clonotypes shared by all four sorted-subset donors than for non-shared clonotypes. Pairwise subsampling led to the expectation that sequencing depth would affect the degree of clonotype sharing among donors. About 5% of naive CD4, more than 3% of naive CD8, roughly 2.5% of memory CD4, and 0.4% of memory CD8 clonotypes were shared across four donors. Incomplete sequencing was indicated by rarefaction of sorted-subset datasets, despite the large sequencing depth. Naive subsets generally had larger estimated clonotype richness than memory subsets did. Sampling was restricted to blood, and TCR repertoires in tissues likely differ from the TCR repertoires found in blood.

The chain was built from TRBV7-9 and TRBJ1-1, with the identity of the D gene unclear. Material: naive CD8+ T cells sorted from blood. Interpreted using the paper, the cell subset or site label stands for: CD45RA+CCR7+. This clonotype was sampled from a woman between 25 and 40 years old in good health. In nucleotides, the sequence is TGTGCCAGTACCCCGGACGGTGACACTGAAGCTTTCTTT. It codes for CASTPDGDTEAFF.